Detailed here is one TCR beta chain. The record originates from a study of human T cells and chemical hapten exposure. Time point described: pre-sensitization, week 0. Treatment reported: therapeutic diphenylcyclopropenone sensitization with weekly scalp DPC. Germline V gene lookup returns CDR1 LGHNA and CDR2 YSLEER. Trimming pared 0 bases from V and 2 bases from J, leaving 11 bases between. CDR3 length: 16 amino acids. TCRdb reprocessed the RACE reads with MiXCR, giving one entry per CDR3 protein. The sample yields 90,000 or so distinct CDR3 sequences, about 9% seen once. The sequencing used whole blood, collected in connection with sensitization to the hapten diphenylcyclopropenone (DPC). V gene TRBV4-3 combines with J gene TRBJ2-1; possibly TRBD1 or TRBD2 for D (5 bases each). The origin of this receptor is a middle-aged man with alopecia areata. Some clones in this sample may be carry-over from other donors' samples. The CDR3 DNA sequence: TGCGCCAGCAGCCAAGATCTGACGGGGCCCTACAATGAGCAGTTCTTC. Its translation is CASSQDLTGPYNEQFF.